A selection of T cell receptor beta chains follows, all from one sample in a study of cytomegalovirus exposure and HLA in healthy donors. This table comes from immunoSEQ multiplex PCR, and its TCRdb copy is limited to in-frame clones, with some not included. The sample consists of about 130,000 clones, around 77% of them appearing once. Sequenced: PBMCs. The receptors were sampled from a woman aged 60-70 years in good health and CMV-seronegative. Both conserved end residues are part of each CDR3. Each record gives: J gene, CDR3 length, clone size, V gene, D gene, CDR3 DNA, CDR3 protein. The D gene is left open where the match is weak. Part of the rows lack a size; the others show once, few, many or a class for expanded clones.

j_call: TRBJ2-7; cdr3_length: 14; clone_size: -; v_call: TRBV4-1; d_call: -; cdr3_nt: TGCGCCAGCAGCCAAGGGCAGCGGTCCTACGAGCAGTACTTC; cdr3_aa: CASSQGQRSYEQYF
j_call: TRBJ2-3; cdr3_length: 16; clone_size: -; v_call: TRBV12-5; d_call: -; cdr3_nt: TGTGCTAGTGGTTTGGTCTACCCAGGCCGTCATGCTACGCAGTATTTT; cdr3_aa: CASGLVYPGRHATQYF
j_call: TRBJ2-1; cdr3_length: 16; clone_size: -; v_call: TRBV5-6; d_call: -; cdr3_nt: TGTGCCAGCAGCTTGCCTCCGGAGGGGAGAGACAATGAGCAGTTCTTC; cdr3_aa: CASSLPPEGRDNEQFF
j_call: TRBJ1-1; cdr3_length: 13; clone_size: -; v_call: TRBV6-6; d_call: -; cdr3_nt: TGTGCCAGCACCGGCAGGGAGAACACTGAAGCTTTCTTT; cdr3_aa: CASTGRENTEAFF
j_call: TRBJ1-1; cdr3_length: 13; clone_size: few; v_call: TRBV30; d_call: -; cdr3_nt: TGTGCCTGGGGGCTCGGAGGAAACACTGAAGCTTTCTTT; cdr3_aa: CAWGLGGNTEAFF
j_call: TRBJ1-5; cdr3_length: 14; clone_size: -; v_call: TRBV11-2; d_call: TRBD1; cdr3_nt: TGTGCCAGCAGCTATACAGGGGCCAATCAGCCCCAGCATTTT; cdr3_aa: CASSYTGANQPQHF
j_call: TRBJ2-3; cdr3_length: 15; clone_size: -; v_call: TRBV6-1; d_call: TRBD2; cdr3_nt: TGTGCCAGCAGTGACTCTGCGGGGGGCCCAGATACGCAGTATTTT; cdr3_aa: CASSDSAGGPDTQYF
j_call: TRBJ2-7; cdr3_length: 16; clone_size: -; v_call: TRBV10-2; d_call: -; cdr3_nt: TGCGCCAGCAGTGAGTCCGGGACTCAGGTCTCCTACGAGCAGTACTTC; cdr3_aa: CASSESGTQVSYEQYF
j_call: TRBJ2-3; cdr3_length: 15; clone_size: -; v_call: TRBV7-9; d_call: -; cdr3_nt: TGTGCCAGCAGCTTAGATGGGGCTACTACAGATACGCAGTATTTT; cdr3_aa: CASSLDGATTDTQYF
j_call: TRBJ2-7; cdr3_length: 14; clone_size: -; v_call: TRBV6-5; d_call: -; cdr3_nt: TGTGCCAGCAGTTACGTGGGCGGGCACTACGAGCAGTACTTC; cdr3_aa: CASSYVGGHYEQYF
j_call: TRBJ2-2; cdr3_length: 18; clone_size: -; v_call: TRBV19; d_call: TRBD2; cdr3_nt: TGTGCCAGTAGTTTAAAACGACTAGCGGGGGGATTCACCGGGGAGCTGTTTTTT; cdr3_aa: CASSLKRLAGGFTGELFF
j_call: TRBJ2-2; cdr3_length: 15; clone_size: -; v_call: TRBV11-1; d_call: -; cdr3_nt: TGTGCCAGCTCTCCCCCGCGGTCCGCCACCGGGGAGCTGTTTTTT; cdr3_aa: CASSPPRSATGELFF
j_call: TRBJ1-2; cdr3_length: 12; clone_size: -; v_call: TRBV28; d_call: -; cdr3_nt: TGTGCCAGCAGAACAGCGGTCTATGGCTACACCTTC; cdr3_aa: CASRTAVYGYTF
j_call: TRBJ2-7; cdr3_length: 16; clone_size: -; v_call: TRBV14; d_call: TRBD2; cdr3_nt: TGTGCCAGCAGCCAAGCCGGACTAGCGGGAGGGCTCGAGCAGTACTTC; cdr3_aa: CASSQAGLAGGLEQYF
j_call: TRBJ2-1; cdr3_length: 15; clone_size: -; v_call: TRBV19; d_call: TRBD1; cdr3_nt: TGTGCCAGTAGTATGGGACAGAACTCCTACAATGAGCAGTTCTTC; cdr3_aa: CASSMGQNSYNEQFF
j_call: TRBJ2-1; cdr3_length: 14; clone_size: -; v_call: TRBV6-5; d_call: -; cdr3_nt: TGTGCCAGCAGTTACTCGATTGCACCAGGGGAGCAGTTCTTC; cdr3_aa: CASSYSIAPGEQFF
j_call: TRBJ1-4; cdr3_length: 15; clone_size: -; v_call: TRBV7-9; d_call: -; cdr3_nt: TGTGCCAGCAGCTTAATCAGTGCAACTAATGAAAAACTGTTTTTT; cdr3_aa: CASSLISATNEKLFF
j_call: TRBJ1-1; cdr3_length: 13; clone_size: -; v_call: TRBV7-8; d_call: -; cdr3_nt: TGTGCCAGCAGCTTAAATCCGGGGGCTGAAGCTTTCTTT; cdr3_aa: CASSLNPGAEAFF
j_call: TRBJ1-2; cdr3_length: 13; clone_size: -; v_call: TRBV19; d_call: -; cdr3_nt: TGTGCCAGTAGTATATCACAGGGAGATGGCTACACCTTC; cdr3_aa: CASSISQGDGYTF
j_call: TRBJ2-3; cdr3_length: 15; clone_size: -; v_call: TRBV7-2; d_call: -; cdr3_nt: TGTGCCAGCAGCCCGGGGGGACAGGGCACAGATACGCAGTATTTT; cdr3_aa: CASSPGGQGTDTQYF
j_call: TRBJ1-1; cdr3_length: 12; clone_size: -; v_call: TRBV5-1; d_call: -; cdr3_nt: TGCGCCAGCAGCTTGTTACCAGGGGAAGCTTTCTTT; cdr3_aa: CASSLLPGEAFF
j_call: TRBJ2-2; cdr3_length: 15; clone_size: once; v_call: TRBV11-2; d_call: -; cdr3_nt: TGTGCCAGCAGCTCGCCGGGACACCCTACCGGGGAGCTGTTTTTT; cdr3_aa: CASSSPGHPTGELFF
j_call: TRBJ2-6; cdr3_length: 17; clone_size: -; v_call: TRBV19; d_call: TRBD1; cdr3_nt: TGTGCCAGTAGTCCTTACGCTGGACAGGCTGGGGCCAACGTCCTGACTTTC; cdr3_aa: CASSPYAGQAGANVLTF
j_call: TRBJ2-1; cdr3_length: 14; clone_size: -; v_call: TRBV13; d_call: TRBD2; cdr3_nt: TGTGCCAGCAGCCGGGAGGCCCCCTACAATGAGCAGTTCTTC; cdr3_aa: CASSREAPYNEQFF
j_call: TRBJ1-1; cdr3_length: 14; clone_size: -; v_call: TRBV6-6; d_call: TRBD1; cdr3_nt: TGTGCCAGCAGCTCGCGACAGGGTATGACTGAAGCTTTCTTT; cdr3_aa: CASSSRQGMTEAFF
j_call: TRBJ2-2; cdr3_length: 16; clone_size: few; v_call: TRBV5-4; d_call: TRBD2; cdr3_nt: TGTGCCAGCAGCTTGGTTGGTAGCGGGATAACCGGGGAGCTGTTTTTT; cdr3_aa: CASSLVGSGITGELFF
j_call: TRBJ2-3; cdr3_length: 14; clone_size: -; v_call: TRBV10-2; d_call: -; cdr3_nt: TGCGCCAGCAGTGATCACAGTCGCACAGATACGCAGTATTTT; cdr3_aa: CASSDHSRTDTQYF
j_call: TRBJ2-5; cdr3_length: 16; clone_size: -; v_call: TRBV27; d_call: TRBD1; cdr3_nt: TGTGCCAGCAGTTTCTACGGGGACAGCGGAAGGGAGACCCAGTACTTC; cdr3_aa: CASSFYGDSGRETQYF
j_call: TRBJ2-1; cdr3_length: 15; clone_size: -; v_call: TRBV7-2; d_call: TRBD1; cdr3_nt: TGTGCCAGCAGCATCGACAGGGGGCCCTACAATGAGCAGTTCTTC; cdr3_aa: CASSIDRGPYNEQFF
j_call: TRBJ1-2; cdr3_length: 14; clone_size: -; v_call: TRBV30; d_call: TRBD1; cdr3_nt: TGTGCCTGGAGTCCCGGACAGGGGGCAAAGGGCTACACCTTC; cdr3_aa: CAWSPGQGAKGYTF
j_call: TRBJ2-7; cdr3_length: 16; clone_size: -; v_call: TRBV30; d_call: TRBD2; cdr3_nt: TGTGCCTGGATGCAGCTAGCGGGGGCCAGGGGGTACGAGCAGTACTTC; cdr3_aa: CAWMQLAGARGYEQYF
j_call: TRBJ1-2; cdr3_length: 14; clone_size: -; v_call: TRBV4-1; d_call: -; cdr3_nt: TGCGCCAGCAGCCAAGACTCAGGGGCCTATGGCTACACCTTC; cdr3_aa: CASSQDSGAYGYTF
j_call: TRBJ2-7; cdr3_length: 15; clone_size: -; v_call: TRBV27; d_call: TRBD2; cdr3_nt: TGTGCCAGCAGTCCGGGACTAGCGTTAACCTACGAGCAGTACTTC; cdr3_aa: CASSPGLALTYEQYF
j_call: TRBJ2-5; cdr3_length: 18; clone_size: few; v_call: TRBV5-1; d_call: TRBD2; cdr3_nt: TGCGCCAGCAGCTCGGGACTAGCGGGGGGGACCGGCCAAGAGACCCAGTACTTC; cdr3_aa: CASSSGLAGGTGQETQYF
j_call: TRBJ2-3; cdr3_length: 13; clone_size: once; v_call: TRBV9; d_call: -; cdr3_nt: TGTGCCAGCAGCGCCCCGGGACTCGATACGCAGTATTTT; cdr3_aa: CASSAPGLDTQYF
j_call: TRBJ2-1; cdr3_length: 17; clone_size: -; v_call: TRBV4-2; d_call: -; cdr3_nt: TGTGCCAGCAGCCAAGCCTCTCTGGGCGGGAAACCAAATGAGCAGTTCTTC; cdr3_aa: CASSQASLGGKPNEQFF
j_call: TRBJ2-3; cdr3_length: 12; clone_size: -; v_call: TRBV6-6; d_call: -; cdr3_nt: TGTGCCAGCAGTCGACAGTCAGATACGCAGTATTTT; cdr3_aa: CASSRQSDTQYF
j_call: TRBJ2-5; cdr3_length: 15; clone_size: -; v_call: TRBV6-5; d_call: -; cdr3_nt: TGTGCCAGCAGGAGGACCGGGGGAGTTATAGAGACCCAGTACTTC; cdr3_aa: CASRRTGGVIETQYF
j_call: TRBJ1-6; cdr3_length: 16; clone_size: -; v_call: TRBV5-6; d_call: -; cdr3_nt: TGTGCCAGCAGCGCGGGACGGCTTAACTATAATTCACCCCTCCACTTT; cdr3_aa: CASSAGRLNYNSPLHF
j_call: TRBJ2-5; cdr3_length: 15; clone_size: -; v_call: TRBV18; d_call: TRBD1; cdr3_nt: TGTGCCAGCTCACGCGGACAGGGATCGTTAGAGACCCAGTACTTC; cdr3_aa: CASSRGQGSLETQYF
j_call: TRBJ1-2; cdr3_length: 12; clone_size: -; v_call: TRBV2; d_call: TRBD1; cdr3_nt: TGTGCCAGCTCGGACAGGGGGATAGGCTACACCTTC; cdr3_aa: CASSDRGIGYTF